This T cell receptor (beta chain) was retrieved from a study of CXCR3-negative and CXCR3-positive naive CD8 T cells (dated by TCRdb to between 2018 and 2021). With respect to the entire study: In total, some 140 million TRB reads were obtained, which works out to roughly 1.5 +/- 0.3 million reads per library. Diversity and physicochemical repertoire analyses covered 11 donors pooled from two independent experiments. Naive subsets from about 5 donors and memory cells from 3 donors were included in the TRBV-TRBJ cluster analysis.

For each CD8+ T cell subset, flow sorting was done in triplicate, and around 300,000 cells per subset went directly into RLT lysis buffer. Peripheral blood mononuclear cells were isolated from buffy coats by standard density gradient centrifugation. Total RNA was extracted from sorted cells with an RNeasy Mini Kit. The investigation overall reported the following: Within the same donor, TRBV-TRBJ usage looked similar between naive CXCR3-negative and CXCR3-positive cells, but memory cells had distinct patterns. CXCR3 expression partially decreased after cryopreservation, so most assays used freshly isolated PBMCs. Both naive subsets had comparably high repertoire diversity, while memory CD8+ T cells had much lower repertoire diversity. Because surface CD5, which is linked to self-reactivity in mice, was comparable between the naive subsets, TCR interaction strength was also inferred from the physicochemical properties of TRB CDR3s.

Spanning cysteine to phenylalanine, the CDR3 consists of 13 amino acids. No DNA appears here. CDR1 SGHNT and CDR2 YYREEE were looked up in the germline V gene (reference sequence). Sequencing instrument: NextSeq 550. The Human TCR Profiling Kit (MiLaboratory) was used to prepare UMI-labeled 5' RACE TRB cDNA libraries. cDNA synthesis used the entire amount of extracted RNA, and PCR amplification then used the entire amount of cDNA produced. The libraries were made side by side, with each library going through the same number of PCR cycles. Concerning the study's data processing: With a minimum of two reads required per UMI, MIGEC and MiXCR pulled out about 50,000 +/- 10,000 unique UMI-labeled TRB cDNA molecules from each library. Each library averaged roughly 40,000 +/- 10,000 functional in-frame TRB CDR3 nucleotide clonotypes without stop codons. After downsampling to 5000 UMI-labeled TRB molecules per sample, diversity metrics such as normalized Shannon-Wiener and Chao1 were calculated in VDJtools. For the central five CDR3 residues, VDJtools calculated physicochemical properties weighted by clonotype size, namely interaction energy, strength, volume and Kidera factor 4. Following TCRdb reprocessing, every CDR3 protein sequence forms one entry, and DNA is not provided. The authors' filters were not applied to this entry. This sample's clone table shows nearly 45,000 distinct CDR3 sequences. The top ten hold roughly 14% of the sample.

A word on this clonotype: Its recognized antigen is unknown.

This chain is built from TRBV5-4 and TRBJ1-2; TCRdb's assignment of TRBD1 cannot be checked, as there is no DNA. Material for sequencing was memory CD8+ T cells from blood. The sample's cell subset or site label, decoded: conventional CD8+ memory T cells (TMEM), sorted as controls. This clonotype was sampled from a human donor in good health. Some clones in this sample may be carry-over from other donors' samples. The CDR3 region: CASSLWTGDGYTF.